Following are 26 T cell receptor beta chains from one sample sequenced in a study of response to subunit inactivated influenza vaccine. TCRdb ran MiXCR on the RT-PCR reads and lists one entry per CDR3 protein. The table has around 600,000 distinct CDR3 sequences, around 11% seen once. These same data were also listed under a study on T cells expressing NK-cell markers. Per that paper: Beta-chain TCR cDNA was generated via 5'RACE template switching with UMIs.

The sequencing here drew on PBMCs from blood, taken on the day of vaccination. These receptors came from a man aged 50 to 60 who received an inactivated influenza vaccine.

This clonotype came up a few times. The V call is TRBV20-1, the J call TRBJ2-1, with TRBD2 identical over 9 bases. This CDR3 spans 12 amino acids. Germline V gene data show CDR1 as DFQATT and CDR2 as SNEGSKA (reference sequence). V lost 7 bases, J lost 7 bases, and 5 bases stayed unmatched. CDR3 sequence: CSVGSGGNEQFF. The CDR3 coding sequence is TGCAGTGTGGGTAGCGGGGGAAATGAGCAGTTCTTC.

CDR3 sequence reads: CASRAGTSVSPLGEQFF. CDR3 sequence (DNA): TGTGCCAGCAGGGCCGGGACTAGCGTCTCCCCGCTGGGAGAGCAGTTCTTC. The gene calls are TRBV12-3 or TRBV12-4 and TRBJ2-1, with 10 bases lining up with TRBD2. J lost 10 bases, V lost 6 bases, and 18 bases had no gene match. The length of the CDR3 is 17 residues.

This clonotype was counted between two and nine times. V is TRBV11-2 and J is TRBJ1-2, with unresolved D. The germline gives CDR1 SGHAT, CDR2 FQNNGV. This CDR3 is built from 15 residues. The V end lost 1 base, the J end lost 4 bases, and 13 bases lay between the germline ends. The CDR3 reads CASSLALVHLYGYTF. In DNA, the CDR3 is TGTGCCAGCAGCTTAGCATTGGTCCACCTCTATGGCTACACCTTC.

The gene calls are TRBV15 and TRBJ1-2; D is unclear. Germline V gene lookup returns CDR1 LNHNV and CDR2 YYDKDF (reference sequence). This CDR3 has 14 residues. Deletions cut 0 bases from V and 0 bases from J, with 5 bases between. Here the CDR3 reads CATSRDPTNYGYTF. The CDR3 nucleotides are TGTGCCACCAGCAGAGATCCGACTAACTATGGCTACACCTTC.

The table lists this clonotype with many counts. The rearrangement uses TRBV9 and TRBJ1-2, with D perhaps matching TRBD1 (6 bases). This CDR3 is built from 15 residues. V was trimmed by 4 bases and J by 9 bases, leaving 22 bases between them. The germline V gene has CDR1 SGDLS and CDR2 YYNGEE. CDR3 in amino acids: CASSPGGTLGGSYTF. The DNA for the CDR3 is TGTGCCAGCAGCCCCGGAGGGACACTGGGGGGTAGCTACACCTTC.

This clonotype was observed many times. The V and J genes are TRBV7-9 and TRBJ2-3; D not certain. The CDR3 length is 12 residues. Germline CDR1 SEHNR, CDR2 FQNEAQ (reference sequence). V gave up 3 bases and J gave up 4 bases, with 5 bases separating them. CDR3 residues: CASSFDPDTQYF. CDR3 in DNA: TGTGCCAGCAGCTTCGATCCAGATACGCAGTATTTT. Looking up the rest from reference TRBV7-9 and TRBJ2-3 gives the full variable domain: DTGVSQNPRHKITKRGQNVTFRCDPISEHNRLYWYRQTLGQGPEFLTYFQNEAQLEKSRLLSDRFSAERPKGSFSTLEIQRTEQGDSAMYLCASSFDPDTQYFGPGTRLTVL.

CDR3 region: CASSLATFYEQYF. The CDR3 DNA reads as TGTGCCAGCAGCTTAGCGACCTTCTACGAGCAGTACTTC. V gene TRBV7-2 combines with J gene TRBJ2-7, with D unresolved. Germline V gene lookup returns CDR1 SGHTA and CDR2 FQGNSA. This CDR3 has 13 amino acids. With 0 bases removed from V and 3 bases from J, the gap between germline ends came to 6 bases.

The DNA for the CDR3 is TGTGCCAGCAGCTTACAAGTGGGGCTAGCGGAAAGCACAGATACGCAGTATTTT. Translation: CASSLQVGLAESTDTQYF. The rearrangement joins TRBV11-2 to TRBJ2-3, with TRBD2 matching 7 bases. The germline gives CDR1 SGHAT, CDR2 FQNNGV. V lost 2 bases and J lost 0; bases outside the gene matches: 11. The CDR3 is made up of 18 amino acids. Full variable domain (remainder filled in from reference TRBV11-2 and TRBJ2-3): EAGVAQSPRYKIIEKRQSVAFWCNPISGHATLYWYQQILGQGPKLLIQFQNNGVVDDSQLPKDRFSAERLKGVDSTLKIQPAKLEDSAVYLCASSLQVGLAESTDTQYFGPGTRLTVL.

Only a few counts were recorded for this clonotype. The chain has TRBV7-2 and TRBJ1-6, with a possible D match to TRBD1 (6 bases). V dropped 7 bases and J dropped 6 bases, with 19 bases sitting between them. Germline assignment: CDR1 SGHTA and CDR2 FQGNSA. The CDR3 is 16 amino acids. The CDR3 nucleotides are TGTGCCAGCACCATCCAGGGGTCGGCGACTAATTCACCCCTCCACTTT. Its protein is CASTIQGSATNSPLHF.

The CDR3 DNA is TGTGCCAGCAGTACCAAGCGTTGGACAGAGGGCACAGCTGGGGCCAACGTCCTGACTTTC. It yields the protein CASSTKRWTEGTAGANVLTF. This chain joins TRBV27 and TRBJ2-6; D is perhaps TRBD1 (6 bases). Germline V gene data show CDR1 as MNHEY and CDR2 as SMNVEV (reference sequence). V dropped 5 bases and J dropped 2 bases, with 25 bases sitting between them. The CDR3 totals 20 residues.

For the CDR3, the DNA is TGTGCCAGCATCACCGCAAGACAGGCCTTACGGTACTTC. Its protein is CASITARQALRYF. V is TRBV21-1 and J is TRBJ2-7; TRBD1, the D gene given by the table, was not confirmed from the DNA. TRBV21-1 is annotated as a pseudogene. This CDR3 spans 13 amino acids.

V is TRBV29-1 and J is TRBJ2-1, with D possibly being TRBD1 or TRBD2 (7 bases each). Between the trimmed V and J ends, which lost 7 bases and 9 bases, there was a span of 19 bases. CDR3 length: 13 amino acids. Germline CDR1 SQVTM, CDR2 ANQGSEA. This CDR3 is CSGRQGGGIEQFF. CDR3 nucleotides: TGCAGCGGGCGGCAGGGGGGGGGCATTGAGCAGTTCTTC.

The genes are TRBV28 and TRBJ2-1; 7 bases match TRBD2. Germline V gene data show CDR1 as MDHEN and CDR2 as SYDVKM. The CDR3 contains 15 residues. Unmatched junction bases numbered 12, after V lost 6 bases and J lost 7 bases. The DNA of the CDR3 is TGTGCCAGCAGCCCAGCGGGGCCTCCTCCGAATGAGCAGTTCTTC. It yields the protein CASSPAGPPPNEQFF.

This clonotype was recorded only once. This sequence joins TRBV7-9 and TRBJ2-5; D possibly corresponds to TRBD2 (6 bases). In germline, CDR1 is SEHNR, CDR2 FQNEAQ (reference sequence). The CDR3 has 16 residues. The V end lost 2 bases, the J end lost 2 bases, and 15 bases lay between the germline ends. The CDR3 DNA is TGTGCCAGCAGCTTATTGTCGGGAGTAGGGCAAGAGACCCAGTACTTC. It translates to CASSLLSGVGQETQYF.

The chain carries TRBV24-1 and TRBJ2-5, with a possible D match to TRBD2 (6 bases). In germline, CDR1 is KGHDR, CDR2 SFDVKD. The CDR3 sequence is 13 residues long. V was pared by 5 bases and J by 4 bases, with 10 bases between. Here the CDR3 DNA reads TGTGCCACCAGTGCCGGGGGTGGAGAGACCCAGTACTTC. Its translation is CATSAGGGETQYF.

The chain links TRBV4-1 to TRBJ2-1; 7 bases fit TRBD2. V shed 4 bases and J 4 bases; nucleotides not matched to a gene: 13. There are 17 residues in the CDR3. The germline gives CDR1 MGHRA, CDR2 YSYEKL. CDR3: CASSLPAGDDLYNEQFF. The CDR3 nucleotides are TGCGCCAGCAGCCTTCCGGCGGGGGATGATTTATACAATGAGCAGTTCTTC.

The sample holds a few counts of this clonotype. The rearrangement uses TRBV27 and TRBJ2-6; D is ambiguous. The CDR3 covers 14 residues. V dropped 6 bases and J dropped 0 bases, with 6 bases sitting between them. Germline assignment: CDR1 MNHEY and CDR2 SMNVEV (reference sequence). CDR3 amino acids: CASRTISGANVLTF. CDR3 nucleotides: TGTGCCAGCAGAACCATCTCTGGGGCCAACGTCCTGACTTTC. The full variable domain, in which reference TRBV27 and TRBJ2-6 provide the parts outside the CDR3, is EAQVTQNPRYLITVTGKKLTVTCSQNMNHEYMSWYRQDPGLGLRQIYYSMNVEVTDKGDVPEGYKVSRKEKRNFPLILESPSPNQTSLYFCASRTISGANVLTFGAGSRLTVL.

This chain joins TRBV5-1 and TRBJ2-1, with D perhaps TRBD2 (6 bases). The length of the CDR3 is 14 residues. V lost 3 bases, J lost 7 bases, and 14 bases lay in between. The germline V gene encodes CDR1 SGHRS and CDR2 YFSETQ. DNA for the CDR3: TGCGCCAGCAGCTCACCTAGGGCGGGGAATGAGCAGTTCTTC. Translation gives CASSSPRAGNEQFF.

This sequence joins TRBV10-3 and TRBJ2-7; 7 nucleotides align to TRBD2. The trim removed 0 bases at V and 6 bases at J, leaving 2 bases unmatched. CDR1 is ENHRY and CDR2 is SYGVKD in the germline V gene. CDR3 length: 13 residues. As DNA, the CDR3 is TGTGCCATCAGTGAGTCGGGAGGGTTCGAGCAGTACTTC. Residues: CAISESGGFEQYF.

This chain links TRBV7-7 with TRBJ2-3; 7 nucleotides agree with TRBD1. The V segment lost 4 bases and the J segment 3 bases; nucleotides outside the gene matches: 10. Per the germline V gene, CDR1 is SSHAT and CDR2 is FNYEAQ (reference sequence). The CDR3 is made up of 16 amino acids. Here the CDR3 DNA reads TGTGCCAGCAGCTCTTTACAGGGGTTGTTGACAGATACGCAGTATTTT. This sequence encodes CASSSLQGLLTDTQYF. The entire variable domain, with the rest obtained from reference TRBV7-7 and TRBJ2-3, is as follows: GAGVSQSPRYKVTKRGQDVTLRCDPISSHATLYWYQQALGQGPEFLTYFNYEAQPDKSGLPSDRFSAERPEGSISTLTIQRTEQRDSAMYRCASSSLQGLLTDTQYFGPGTRLTVL.

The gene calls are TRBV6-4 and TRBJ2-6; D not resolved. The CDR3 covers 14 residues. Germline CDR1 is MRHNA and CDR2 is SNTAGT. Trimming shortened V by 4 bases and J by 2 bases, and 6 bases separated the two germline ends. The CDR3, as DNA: TGTGCCAGCAGTGCCAACACTGGGGCCAACGTCCTGACTTTC. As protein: CASSANTGANVLTF.

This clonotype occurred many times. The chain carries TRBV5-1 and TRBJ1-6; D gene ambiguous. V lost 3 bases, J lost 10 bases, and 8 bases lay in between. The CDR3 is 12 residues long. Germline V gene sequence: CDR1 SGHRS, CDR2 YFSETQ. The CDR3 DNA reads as TGCGCCAGCAGCTCTGGCGACTCACCCCTCCACTTT. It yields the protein CASSSGDSPLHF.

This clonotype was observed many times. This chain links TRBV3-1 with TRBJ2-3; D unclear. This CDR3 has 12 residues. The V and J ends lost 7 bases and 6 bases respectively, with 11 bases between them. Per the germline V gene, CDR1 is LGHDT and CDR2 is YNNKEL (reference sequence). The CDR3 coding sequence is TGTGCCAGCAAAGGCCTTCGTGATACGCAGTATTTT. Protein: CASKGLRDTQYF.

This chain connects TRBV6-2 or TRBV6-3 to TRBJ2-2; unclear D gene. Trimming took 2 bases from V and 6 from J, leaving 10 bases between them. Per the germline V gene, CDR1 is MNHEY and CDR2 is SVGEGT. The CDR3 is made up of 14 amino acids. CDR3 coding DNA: TGTGCCAGCAGTTACGCATACTTGGCCGGGGAGCTGTTTTTT. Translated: CASSYAYLAGELFF.

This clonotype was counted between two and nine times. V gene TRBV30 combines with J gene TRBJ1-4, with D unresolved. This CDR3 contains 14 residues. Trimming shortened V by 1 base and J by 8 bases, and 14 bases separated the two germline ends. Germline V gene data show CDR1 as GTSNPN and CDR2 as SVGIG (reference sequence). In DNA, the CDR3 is TGTGCCTGGAGTGAATGGGGAGTTGCGGAAAAACTGTTTTTT. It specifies CAWSEWGVAEKLFF.

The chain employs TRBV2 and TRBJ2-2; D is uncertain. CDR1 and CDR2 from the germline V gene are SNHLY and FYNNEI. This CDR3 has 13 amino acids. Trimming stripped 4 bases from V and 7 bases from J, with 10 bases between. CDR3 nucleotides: TGTGCCAGCAGTGTTTTGGCTGTCGGGGAGCTGTTTTTT. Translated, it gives CASSVLAVGELFF.